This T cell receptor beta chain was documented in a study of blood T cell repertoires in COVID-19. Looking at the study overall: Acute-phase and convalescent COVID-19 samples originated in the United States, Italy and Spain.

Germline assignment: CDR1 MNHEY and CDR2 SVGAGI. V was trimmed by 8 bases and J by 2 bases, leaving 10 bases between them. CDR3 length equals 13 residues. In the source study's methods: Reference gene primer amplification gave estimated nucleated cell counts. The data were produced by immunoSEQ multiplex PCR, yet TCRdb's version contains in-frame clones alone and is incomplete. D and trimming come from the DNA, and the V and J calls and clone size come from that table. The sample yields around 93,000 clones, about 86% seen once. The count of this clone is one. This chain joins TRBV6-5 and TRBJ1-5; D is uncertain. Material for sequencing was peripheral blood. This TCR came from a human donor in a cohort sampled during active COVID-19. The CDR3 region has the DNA TGTGCCAGCCACGGAGGAGGCAATCAGCCCCAGCATTTT. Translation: CASHGGGNQPQHF.